Listed here are 25 T cell receptor beta chains from one sample, sequenced in a study of blood T cell repertoires in COVID-19. Some clones are missing from TCRdb's copy, which holds only in-frame ones; the method was immunoSEQ multiplex PCR. The top ten clones hold around 5% of a sample with tens of thousands of clones, 80% to 90% of them seen once. Material: peripheral blood. Receptors were obtained from a woman of 80 years or more with active or convalescent COVID-19.

The V call is TRBV11-3, the J call TRBJ2-7; 7 bases fit TRBD2. Germline CDR1 is SGHNT and CDR2 is YENEEA. Trimming removed 4 bases from V and 5 bases from J; junction bases left unmatched: 8. The length of the CDR3 is 14 residues. CDR3 protein: CASSSRRELDEQYF. CDR3 coding DNA: TGTGCCAGCAGCTCAAGGCGGGAGCTGGACGAGCAGTACTTC.

This sequence joins TRBV28 and TRBJ1-2, with D possibly being TRBD1 (5 bases). Germline CDR1 MDHEN, CDR2 SYDVKM. The CDR3 runs 15 residues. V was shortened by 3 bases and J by 6 bases, with 17 bases between the two germline ends. CDR3 region: CASSLGGAVSDGYTF. The CDR3, as DNA: TGTGCCAGCAGTTTGGGAGGGGCGGTTAGTGATGGCTACACCTTC.

The chain uses TRBV2 and TRBJ1-5; unclear D gene. CDR1 and CDR2 (germline): SNHLY, FYNNEI. V dropped 6 bases and J dropped 3 bases, with 12 bases sitting between them. The CDR3 is 14 residues long. In DNA form, the CDR3 reads TGTGCCAGCAGGAAGAATGGGCCCAATCAGCCCCAGCATTTT. This translates into CASRKNGPNQPQHF. The whole variable domain, remainder taken from reference TRBV2 and TRBJ1-5, is EPEVTQTPSHQVTQMGQEVILRCVPISNHLYFYWYRQILGQKVEFLVSFYNNEISEKSEIFDDQFSVERPDGSNFTLKIRSTKLEDSAMYFCASRKNGPNQPQHFGDGTRLSIL.

This clone was observed once. The chain uses TRBV7-3 and TRBJ2-1; 8 positions match TRBD2. The germline V gene encodes CDR1 SGHTA and CDR2 FQGTGA. V gave up 5 bases and J gave up 8 bases; unmatched junction bases: 5. The CDR3 spans 13 residues. For the CDR3, the DNA is TGTGCCAGCAGCCCCCGGGGGGGCTATGAGCAGTTCTTC. This gives the protein CASSPRGGYEQFF.

By share of the sample, this clone is medium-sized (0.01 to 0.1%). This rearrangement joins TRBV6-7 to TRBJ1-5, with TRBD1 as a possible D gene (6 bases). TRBV6-7 is recorded as an ORF, its role being uncertain. The CDR3 extends over 15 amino acids. The ends were cut back, 0 bases at V and 6 bases at J, with 12 bases in the middle. The CDR3 sequence: CASSYSNRDPQPQHF. CDR3 DNA sequence: TGTGCCAGCAGTTACTCAAACAGGGACCCTCAGCCCCAGCATTTT.

The chain is built from TRBV2 and TRBJ1-4; D is ambiguous. Germline values: CDR1 SNHLY, CDR2 FYNNEI. The CDR3 spans 14 residues. The germline V and J ends were trimmed by 4 bases and 5 bases, with 11 bases remaining between them. The CDR3 protein is CASSVLGRNEKLFF. CDR3 nucleotide sequence: TGTGCCAGCAGTGTCCTCGGTCGGAATGAAAAACTGTTTTTT.

The V call is TRBV11-2, the J call TRBJ1-6, with 8 nucleotides matching TRBD1. The CDR3 runs to 14 residues. After removal of 5 bases from V and 11 bases from J, the junction contained 8 bases not matched to a gene. The germline CDR1 and CDR2 sequences are SGHAT and FQNNGV. The CDR3 DNA sequence: TGTGCCAGCAGCCAAACAGGGGGTATCGCACCCCTCCACTTT. Translated: CASSQTGGIAPLHF.

The V call is TRBV5-4, the J call TRBJ2-1; TRBD1 matches at 10 bases. V dropped 4 bases and J dropped 4; count of bases not matched to a gene: 8. The CDR3 is made up of 16 amino acids. Germline V gene data show CDR1 as SGHNT and CDR2 as YYREEE (reference sequence). The CDR3 nucleotides read TGTGCCAGCAGCCGTACAGACAGGGGGCTGTACAATGAGCAGTTCTTC. This codes for CASSRTDRGLYNEQFF.

The sample holds a few counts of this clone. The V call is TRBV5-1, the J call TRBJ1-6; possible D gene TRBD1, 5 bases. Germline values: CDR1 SGHRS, CDR2 YFSETQ. Trimming stripped 0 bases from V and 10 bases from J, with 11 bases between. The CDR3 runs 14 residues. CDR3 DNA: TGCGCCAGCAGCTTGGGTCAGGGTGGCTCACCCCTCCACTTT. This sequence encodes CASSLGQGGSPLHF.

V is TRBV28 and J is TRBJ2-5; D is perhaps TRBD1 (5 bases). Trimming took 8 bases from V and 3 from J, leaving 10 bases between them. Germline-derived CDR1 and CDR2 are MDHEN and SYDVKM. This CDR3 is built from 12 residues. In nucleotides, the CDR3 is TGTGCCAGCGCCCCAGGGAAAGAGACCCAGTACTTC. Translating it yields CASAPGKETQYF.

The gene calls are TRBV9 and TRBJ2-3; 16 bases align to TRBD2. Trimming took 4 bases from V and 0 from J; bases not matched to a gene: 5. The CDR3 contains 18 residues. Germline values: CDR1 SGDLS, CDR2 YYNGEE. The CDR3 DNA follows: TGTGCCAGCAGCCCCGGGACTAGCGGGAGGGCTAGCACAGATACGCAGTATTTT. Translating gives CASSPGTSGRASTDTQYF. Using reference TRBV9 and TRBJ2-3 for the parts outside the CDR3, the full variable domain is DSGVTQTPKHLITATGQRVTLRCSPRSGDLSVYWYQQSLDQGLQFLIQYYNGEERAKGNILERFSAQQFPDLHSELNLSSLELGDSALYFCASSPGTSGRASTDTQYFGPGTRLTVL.

The chain is built from TRBV5-1 and TRBJ2-2; D is uncertain. This CDR3 has 12 amino acids. With 5 bases removed from V and 3 bases from J, the gap between germline ends came to 5 bases. The germline gives CDR1 SGHRS, CDR2 YFSETQ. The DNA of the CDR3 is TGCGCCAGCAGATCAGACACCGGGGAGCTGTTTTTT. Translation: CASRSDTGELFF.

The V call is TRBV5-1, the J call TRBJ2-5; 8 positions match TRBD1. Germline CDR1 and CDR2: SGHRS and YFSETQ. With 4 bases clipped from V and 4 bases from J, the junction kept 6 bases outside the gene matches. The CDR3 covers 14 residues. CDR3 protein: CASSRTGMGETQYF. The CDR3 nucleotides are TGCGCCAGCAGCCGGACAGGGATGGGAGAGACCCAGTACTTC. Together with reference TRBV5-1 and TRBJ2-5, the CDR3 gives the full variable domain: KAGVTQTPRYLIKTRGQQVTLSCSPISGHRSVSWYQQTPGQGLQFLFEYFSETQRNKGNFPGRFSGRQFSNSRSEMNVSTLELGDSALYLCASSRTGMGETQYFGPGTRLLVL.

This clone showed up just a few times. The genes are TRBV29-1 and TRBJ1-3; unclear D gene. Deletions cut 5 bases from V and 7 bases from J, with 12 bases between. This CDR3 spans 12 amino acids. The germline gives CDR1 SQVTM, CDR2 ANQGSEA. CDR3 DNA sequence: TGCAGCGTTTCTCCTGGGGAGAACACCATATATTTT. Translation: CSVSPGENTIYF.

The V gene is TRBV7-9, the J gene TRBJ2-1, with D uncertain. The CDR3 length is 15 residues. Trimming pared 4 bases from V and 4 bases from J, leaving 14 bases between. Germline CDR1 is SEHNR and CDR2 is FQNEAQ (reference sequence). CDR3 nucleotides: TGTGCCAGCAGCTGGCCCCCGGGTGGGTACAATGAGCAGTTCTTC. This sequence encodes CASSWPPGGYNEQFF.

This clone was detected once. The rearrangement links TRBV24-1 to TRBJ1-2; 8 bases match TRBD1. J gave up 4 bases and V 0 bases, and 9 bases lay outside the gene matches. The germline V gene has CDR1 KGHDR and CDR2 SFDVKD. CDR3 size: 17 residues. The CDR3 protein is CATSDLQGDRGVYGYTF. The CDR3 nucleotides read TGTGCCACCAGTGATTTGCAAGGTGACAGGGGAGTCTATGGCTACACCTTC.

The genes are TRBV9 and TRBJ2-1; 8 bases align to TRBD1. Germline V gene lookup returns CDR1 SGDLS and CDR2 YYNGEE. V was clipped by 4 bases and J by 7 bases; unmatched bases: 13. This CDR3 contains 16 residues. The CDR3 DNA is TGTGCCAGCAGCTCCTCCGGGCCAGGGGGCTGGAATGAGCAGTTCTTC. Its protein product is CASSSSGPGGWNEQFF.

V and J are TRBV28 and TRBJ1-1; D is unresolved. V was trimmed by 10 bases and J by 4 bases, leaving 16 bases between them. This CDR3 region has 13 residues. From germline, CDR1 is MDHEN and CDR2 SYDVKM. The CDR3 DNA reads TGTGCCACCATTTCGGGGTCTACCACTGAAGCTTTCTTT. Translation gives CATISGSTTEAFF.

V is TRBV6-4 and J is TRBJ1-2; D might be TRBD1 (5 bases). In germline, CDR1 is MRHNA, CDR2 SNTAGT. V gave up 10 bases and J gave up 8 bases, with 20 bases separating them. This CDR3 is built from 13 residues. The CDR3 DNA is TGTGCCACCGACTCAAGGGGTCCTAAAGGCTACACCTTC. As protein: CATDSRGPKGYTF.

This clone occurred a few times. The rearrangement joins TRBV15 to TRBJ2-5, with unresolved D. The CDR3 totals 12 residues. The germline V gene encodes CDR1 LNHNV and CDR2 YYDKDF (reference sequence). Trimming shortened V by 7 bases and J by 1 base, and 7 bases separated the two germline ends. The CDR3 is CATNPGQETQYF. DNA of the CDR3: TGTGCCACCAACCCGGGCCAAGAGACCCAGTACTTC.

This clone was detected only a few times. V usage is TRBV30 and J usage is TRBJ2-4, with D unresolved. There are 13 residues in the CDR3. V was trimmed by 8 bases and J by 2 bases, leaving 13 bases between them. CDR1 and CDR2 from the germline V gene are GTSNPN and SVGIG (reference sequence). CDR3 in amino acids: CAAADETKNIQYF. CDR3 sequence (DNA): TGTGCCGCGGCCGACGAGACCAAAAACATTCAGTACTTC.

V gene TRBV5-1 combines with J gene TRBJ1-1; D gene ambiguous. Germline CDR1 and CDR2: SGHRS and YFSETQ. The germline V and J ends were trimmed by 4 bases and 10 bases, with 11 bases remaining between them. This CDR3 has 11 amino acids. CDR3 coding DNA: TGCGCCAGCAGCGAGGATACGGTAGCTTTCTTT. Its translation is CASSEDTVAFF.

This clone appeared a few times. The genes are TRBV3-1 (or the pseudogene TRBV3-2) and TRBJ1-1, with D tentatively TRBD1 (5 bases). Germline loops: CDR1 LGHDT, CDR2 YNNKEL (reference sequence). The CDR3 sequence is 14 residues long. Trimming took 1 base from V and 4 from J, leaving 10 bases between them. The CDR3 loop is CASSQGGGSTEAFF. The CDR3 coding sequence is TGTGCCAGCAGCCAAGGGGGGGGTAGCACTGAAGCTTTCTTT.

This clone occurred once. This chain connects TRBV9 to TRBJ1-5; TRBD1 matches at 11 bases. V was pared by 4 bases and J by 6 bases, with 6 bases of the junction left unmatched. Germline V gene data show CDR1 as SGDLS and CDR2 as YYNGEE. CDR3 length equals 15 residues. The DNA of the CDR3 is TGTGCCAGCAGCCCCGGGACAGGGGGTAGTCAGCCCCAGCATTTT. Its protein is CASSPGTGGSQPQHF.

V and J are TRBV6-6 and TRBJ1-6, with 7 nucleotides matching TRBD1. Germline assignment: CDR1 MNHNY and CDR2 SVGAGI (reference sequence). V gave up 0 bases and J gave up 10 bases; unmatched junction bases: 6. The CDR3 sequence is 15 residues long. CDR3 loop: CASSYSRGGESPLHF. CDR3 sequence (DNA): TGTGCCAGCAGTTACTCGAGAGGGGGCGAATCACCCCTCCACTTT.